A selection of T cell receptor beta chains follows, all from one sample in a study of CD8 T cells in ankylosing spondylitis. MiXCR, applied by TCRdb to the 5' RACE reads, yields one record per CDR3 protein. The table records 90,000 to 100,000 distinct CDR3 sequences, roughly 8.3% of them present only once. Sequences were obtained from blood, either unsorted or a sorted T cell fraction (not recorded which). These receptors all come from a male donor with ankylosing spondylitis or in good health (not recorded which). The CDR3 runs from the conserved cysteine through the conserved F or W. The order of the fields is clone size, J gene, D gene, V gene, CDR3 DNA, CDR3 protein. A D gene is named only where the DNA matches it firmly. Clone size is shown for a subset of rows, as once, few, many or a class of expanded clone.

>few|TRBJ2-2|.|TRBV20-1
TGCAGTGCTAGAAGGGTAGAGGGCACCGGGGAGCTGTTTTTT
CSARRVEGTGELFF
>few|TRBJ2-1|.|TRBV7-2
TGTGCCAGCAGCTACGACTACCACAATGAGCAGTTCTTC
CASSYDYHNEQFF
>many|TRBJ2-7|.|TRBV10-3
TGTGCCATCAGTGAGACACAGGGGACTTACTCCTACGAGCAGTACTTC
CAISETQGTYSYEQYF
>many|TRBJ1-2|.|TRBV6-5
TGTGCCAGCAGTTCAGTAACGGCCCACTATGGCTACACCTTC
CASSSVTAHYGYTF
>many|TRBJ2-4|.|TRBV27
TGTGCCAGCAGTTCCCAGGGAGCGGTCAAAAACATTCAGTACTTC
CASSSQGAVKNIQYF
>many|TRBJ2-1|.|TRBV6-6
TGTGCCAGCAGTGGGGACAACATAGATGAGCAGTTCTTC
CASSGDNIDEQFF
>many|TRBJ2-1|.|TRBV19
TGTGCCAGTAGTATGTGGGAGAGCTACAATGAGCAGTTCTTC
CASSMWESYNEQFF
>few|TRBJ2-1|TRBD2|TRBV9
TGTGCCAGCAGCTTCCCGACGGGAGGTGACTACAATGAGCAGTTCTTC
CASSFPTGGDYNEQFF
>.|TRBJ2-1|.|TRBV4-3
TGCGCCAGCAGCCAAGGAACCCTAGTCAGCAATGAGCAGTTCTTC
CASSQGTLVSNEQFF
>few|TRBJ1-6|.|TRBV30
TGTGCCTCTGGACGGACCTATAATTCACCCCTCCACTTT
CASGRTYNSPLHF
>many|TRBJ2-1|TRBD2|TRBV5-1
TGCGCCAGCAGCGCATCCGGGACTAGCGGGTCTGAGCAGTTCTTC
CASSASGTSGSEQFF
>many|TRBJ2-2|TRBD2|TRBV29-1
TGCAGCGCAAGTACGGCGGGAGTGAACACCGGGGAGCTGTTTTTT
CSASTAGVNTGELFF
>many|TRBJ2-5|TRBD1|TRBV20-1
TGCAGTGCTAGAGACCTCAGGGGGAGTGAGACCCAGTACTTC
CSARDLRGSETQYF
>few|TRBJ2-5|.|TRBV4-3
TGCGCCAGCAGCCAATACCGGGACATGGAGCGAGAGACCCAGTACTTC
CASSQYRDMERETQYF
>many|TRBJ1-1|.|TRBV20-1
TGCAGTGCTAGAGATCAGGGGAAGAACACTGAAGCTTTCTTT
CSARDQGKNTEAFF
>many|TRBJ1-1|.|TRBV15
TGTGCCACCAGCCGGATCAGGGGAAACACTGAAGCTTTCTTT
CATSRIRGNTEAFF
>many|TRBJ2-1|.|TRBV7-8
TGTGCCAGCAGCCCCTCAGCGACCCAGTTCTTC
CASSPSATQFF
>many|TRBJ2-3|.|TRBV12-3/TRBV12-4
TGTGCCAGCAGTTTTGGGCTAGCCACAGATACGCAGTATTTT
CASSFGLATDTQYF
>.|TRBJ2-7|.|TRBV20-1
TGCAGTGCTAGAAGTAGTCTCGGGACCTACGAGCAGTACTTC
CSARSSLGTYEQYF
>many|TRBJ2-3|.|TRBV20-1
TGCAGTGGGGCATCAACAGATACGCAGTATTTT
CSGASTDTQYF
>many|TRBJ2-1|TRBD2|TRBV4-3
TGCGCCAGCAGCCAAGGCGGGGGAACTCACAATGAGCAGTTCTTC
CASSQGGGTHNEQFF
>many|TRBJ2-1|.|TRBV7-1
TGTGCCAGCAGCTCCCCCCTTATGTACTACAATGAGCAGTTCTTC
CASSSPLMYYNEQFF
>many|TRBJ2-2|TRBD2|TRBV6-2/TRBV6-3
TGTGCCAGCAGAGTAGCGGGGCGAAACACCGGGGAGCTGTTTTTT
CASRVAGRNTGELFF
>many|TRBJ2-3|.|TRBV5-1
TGCGCCAGCAGCTTGCGGGGCACAGATACGCAGTATTTT
CASSLRGTDTQYF
>many|TRBJ1-1|.|TRBV6-2/TRBV6-3
TGTGCCAGCAGTTACAGAGGCAGGGTGAACACTGAAGCTTTCTTT
CASSYRGRVNTEAFF
>many|TRBJ1-4|.|TRBV7-9
TGTGCCAGCAGCCATCCAGGGGTCGCTAATGAAAAACTGTTTTTT
CASSHPGVANEKLFF
>many|TRBJ2-3|.|TRBV12-3/TRBV12-4
TGTGCCACTGGGGACTTCAACACAGATACGCAGTATTTT
CATGDFNTDTQYF
>many|TRBJ2-4|TRBD1|TRBV7-2
TGTGCCAGCAGCTCAGGGGCCAGGGGGAACATTCAGTACTTC
CASSSGARGNIQYF
>.|TRBJ2-5|.|TRBV29-1
TGCAGCGTTCGGGGGAGTTTGTCCAACCAAGAGACCCAGTACTTC
CSVRGSLSNQETQYF
>many|TRBJ2-6|.|TRBV12-3/TRBV12-4
TGTGCCAGCAGTTTCAGGGGAGCTGGGGCCAACGTCCTGACTTTC
CASSFRGAGANVLTF
>.|TRBJ2-1|TRBD1|TRBV19
TGTGCCAGTAGTATAGGCCCCCGTGCAGGGGGCGCCCGTTGGTTGCAGTTCTTC
CASSIGPRAGGARWLQFF
>few|TRBJ1-4|TRBD1|TRBV7-9
TGTGCCAGCAGCGCCCCAGGGGGAACTAATGAAAAACTGTTTTTT
CASSAPGGTNEKLFF
>many|TRBJ1-2|TRBD1|TRBV9
TGTGCCAGCAGCCCCACAGGGGAATTTGGCTACACCTTC
CASSPTGEFGYTF
>many|TRBJ2-1|.|TRBV6-4
TGTGCCAGCAGTGACTCAATGGGGGACGCCGGCGGCAATGAGCAGTTCTTC
CASSDSMGDAGGNEQFF
>many|TRBJ1-1|.|TRBV6-1
TGTGCCAGCAGTGAAGCGGGGGTTGAAGCTTTCTTT
CASSEAGVEAFF
>many|TRBJ1-1|.|TRBV12-3/TRBV12-4
TGTGCCAGCTCTCCCAGGGGAGGGCCTGAAGCTTTCTTT
CASSPRGGPEAFF
>many|TRBJ2-7|TRBD1|TRBV9
TGTGCCAGCAGCGTCCGGGACAGCCCCTACGAGCAGTACTTC
CASSVRDSPYEQYF
>.|TRBJ2-1|.|TRBV7-2
TGTGCCAGCAGCTTAGGGGTGGGCTCCTACAATGAGCAGTTCTTC
CASSLGVGSYNEQFF
>few|TRBJ2-1|TRBD2|TRBV4-3
TGCGCCAGCAGCCTCGTCGTGGCGGGAGGCAATGAGCAGTTCTTC
CASSLVVAGGNEQFF
>many|TRBJ1-1|TRBD1|TRBV11-2
TGTGCCAGCAGGAAGGACAGGTTGAACACTGAAGCTTTCTTT
CASRKDRLNTEAFF
>.|TRBJ1-2|.|TRBV9
TGTGCCAGCGGGCCACGTCTGAGCGACTATGGCTACACCTTC
CASGPRLSDYGYTF
>.|TRBJ2-5|TRBD2|TRBV19
TGTGCCAGTAGTCCCTGGGGGGGACAAGAGACCCAGTACTTC
CASSPWGGQETQYF
>many|TRBJ2-7|.|TRBV20-1
TGCAGTGCTAGAGGGGGGCATCTGGGCTACGAGCAGTACTTC
CSARGGHLGYEQYF
>many|TRBJ2-7|.|TRBV20-1
TGCAGTGCTACCCGGGAGGACAGGGCTCCGTTTGAGCAGTACTTC
CSATREDRAPFEQYF
>many|TRBJ2-5|TRBD2|TRBV7-7
TGTGCCAGCAGCCGGATTCGGGGGGGCGGGGAGACCCAGTACTTC
CASSRIRGGGETQYF
>many|TRBJ1-5|.|TRBV5-5
TGTGCCAGCAGCTTGGTAGGAACGGGGAGCTTTCAGCCCCAGCATTTT
CASSLVGTGSFQPQHF